Presented here are 32 T cell receptor beta chains from one specimen sequenced in a study of shared clonotypes between healthy human individuals (dated by TCRdb to about 2020). Receptor amplification or capture employed the immunoSEQ multiplex PCR assay. The table was pulled from immuneACCESS by TCRdb, which kept in-frame rearrangements only. Such tables lose some clones; where checked, under half of the loss comes from unresolved V genes, and the rest has no known cause. The sample data list about 980,000 clones, and 76% of these were observed just once. The ten most abundant clones make up approximately 1.5% of the sample. Sequencing was carried out using memory CD4+ T cells sorted from blood. What this sample's cell subset or site label stands for: CD45RA-negative fraction. The receptors were sampled from a man younger than 30 in good health.

The rearrangement uses TRBV30 and TRBJ1-6, with D unclear. Germline V CDR1 and CDR2: GTSNPN, SVGIG (reference sequence). The CDR3 consists of 12 residues. Trimming stripped 5 bases from V and 10 bases from J, with 12 bases between. The CDR3 DNA reads as TGTGCCTGGCGGGAGAATGGGTCACCCCTCCACTTT. This encodes CAWRENGSPLHF.

The J gene is TRBJ1-1, the V gene TRBV4-2; D is ambiguous. The CDR3 contains 13 residues. Germline CDR1 LGHNA, CDR2 YNFKEQ. The V end lost 1 base, the J end lost 1 base, and 4 bases lay between the germline ends. The CDR3: CASSQVANTEAFF. The CDR3 nucleotides are TGTGCCAGCAGCCAAGTCGCGAACACTGAAGCTTTCTTT.

This clone was seen once. The V gene is TRBV18, the J gene TRBJ2-7; TRBD1 or TRBD2 may be the D gene (5 bases each). CDR1 and CDR2 from the germline V gene are KGHSH and LQKENI. V was pared by 2 bases and J by 4 bases, with 15 bases between. The CDR3 has 15 residues. The CDR3 DNA reads TGTGCCAGCTCACCATTAGTAGGGACGGGATACGAGCAGTACTTC. It specifies CASSPLVGTGYEQYF.

The chain is built from TRBV5-1 and TRBJ2-2; D is ambiguous. V was cut by 2 bases and J by 5 bases, with 10 bases left in between. From germline, CDR1 is SGHRS and CDR2 YFSETQ. CDR3 size: 14 residues. The CDR3 spells CASSLLQQTGELFF. For the CDR3, the DNA is TGCGCCAGCAGCTTATTACAGCAAACCGGGGAGCTGTTTTTT.

The chain has TRBV7-2 and TRBJ1-6; TRBD1 aligns across 7 bases. Looked up from germline, CDR1 is SGHTA and CDR2 is FQGNSA. This CDR3 region has 15 residues. Unmatched junction bases numbered 6, after V lost 5 bases and J lost 5 bases. CDR3 sequence reads: CASSRRDSDNSPLHF. CDR3 bases: TGTGCCAGCAGCCGCCGGGACAGTGATAATTCACCCCTCCACTTT.

CDR3 in DNA: TGTGCCAGCAGCGCGGGTAGCGGGTCCAATGAGCAGTTCTTC. This translates into CASSAGSGSNEQFF. The chain has TRBV9 and TRBJ2-1; 7 nucleotides align to TRBD2. The germline gives CDR1 SGDLS, CDR2 YYNGEE. This CDR3 is 14 amino acids long. V gave up 3 bases and J gave up 6 bases; unmatched junction bases: 6.

The J gene is TRBJ1-1, the V gene TRBV5-6, with D hard to call. Germline V gives CDR1 SGHDT, CDR2 YYEEEE. The CDR3 length is 13 residues. V gave up 2 bases and J gave up 10 bases, with 15 bases separating them. The CDR3 nucleotides read TGTGCCAGCAGCTTTGGGCCCCAGGTAGTAGCTTTCTTT. Translation: CASSFGPQVVAFF.

A word on this clone: The sample carries other DNA sequences with the same CDR3. CDR3 loop: CAWSPSETQYF. CDR3 in DNA: TGTGCCTGGAGCCCCTCAGAGACCCAGTACTTC. V and J are TRBV30 and TRBJ2-5; D is ambiguous. The V end lost 3 bases, the J end lost 4 bases, and 6 bases lay between the germline ends. CDR1 and CDR2 from the germline V gene are GTSNPN and SVGIG (reference sequence). The length of the CDR3 is 11 residues.

The sample holds one count of this clone. The sample contains more than one DNA sequence encoding this CDR3. This chain connects TRBV18 to TRBJ1-1, with D possibly matching TRBD1 (5 bases). The V gene lost 4 bases and the J gene lost 1 base, with 7 bases spanning the gap. This CDR3 has 13 amino acids. Germline CDR1 is KGHSH and CDR2 is LQKENI. The CDR3 DNA reads as TGTGCCAGCTCACGCGACAGGAACACTGAAGCTTTCTTT. Amino acid sequence: CASSRDRNTEAFF.

The CDR3: CASSEWHTLGETQYF. Written as DNA, the CDR3 is TGTGCCAGCAGTGAGTGGCACACACTAGGGGAGACCCAGTACTTC. J is TRBJ2-5 and V is TRBV6-1; possible D gene TRBD2, 5 bases. CDR1 is MNHNS and CDR2 is SASEGT in the germline V gene. V was pared by 3 bases and J by 5 bases, with 16 bases between. The CDR3 loop spans 15 amino acids.

The J gene is TRBJ2-4, the V gene TRBV4-2; 8 nucleotides agree with TRBD2. V lost 0 bases, J lost 6 bases, and 13 bases stayed unmatched. The CDR3 covers 18 residues. Germline CDR1 is LGHNA and CDR2 is YNFKEQ. The CDR3 nucleotides read TGTGCCAGCAGCCAAGAGGTACCCCTCCGTCTAGCGGGAAACATTCAGTACTTC. It encodes CASSQEVPLRLAGNIQYF.

As concerns this clone: The sample contains more than one DNA sequence encoding this CDR3. CDR3: CASSRDRYEQYF. In DNA, the CDR3 is TGTGCCAGCTCACGAGACAGATACGAGCAGTACTTC. The V call is TRBV18, the J call TRBJ2-7, with D possibly being TRBD1 (5 bases). The CDR3 totals 12 residues. Between the trimmed V and J ends, which lost 4 bases and 4 bases, there was a span of 8 bases. CDR1 is KGHSH, CDR2 LQKENI, per germline.

The V and J genes are TRBV11-1 and TRBJ2-4; tentatively, D is TRBD1 (5 bases). The CDR3 contains 15 residues. CDR1 and CDR2 (germline): SGHAT, FQDESV (reference sequence). The V end was cut by 6 bases, the J end by 1 base, with 13 bases between. CDR3 loop: CASSVSDSAKNIQYF. The CDR3 DNA reads as TGTGCCAGCAGTGTAAGCGACAGTGCCAAAAACATTCAGTACTTC. Using reference TRBV11-1 and TRBJ2-4 for the parts outside the CDR3, the full variable domain is EAEVAQSPRYKITEKSQAVAFWCDPISGHATLYWYRQILGQGPELLVQFQDESVVDDSQLPKDRFSAERLKGVDSTLKIQPAELGDSAMYLCASSVSDSAKNIQYFGAGTRLSVL.

V gene TRBV6-1 combines with J gene TRBJ1-5, with a possible D match to TRBD1 (5 bases). The ends were cut back, 3 bases at V and 11 bases at J, with 17 bases in the middle. Germline loops: CDR1 MNHNS, CDR2 SASEGT. The CDR3 length is 14 residues. CDR3 DNA: TGTGCCAGCAGTGACACAGGCTCCCTAAAGGCCCAGCATTTT. This gives the protein CASSDTGSLKAQHF.

The chain employs TRBV7-2 and TRBJ1-1; D is perhaps TRBD1 (5 bases). The CDR3 spans 15 residues. Germline CDR1 reads SGHTA; CDR2 reads FQGNSA. V was trimmed by 7 bases and J by 2 bases, leaving 17 bases between them. The CDR3 sequence is CASTLQGVGNTEAFF. The CDR3 nucleotides are TGTGCCAGCACCCTACAAGGGGTTGGTAACACTGAAGCTTTCTTT.

This clone appeared a few times. This chain connects TRBV5-1 to TRBJ2-1; no reliable D call. The CDR3 covers 12 residues. The V end was cut by 5 bases, the J end by 7 bases, with 10 bases between. Germline V CDR1 and CDR2: SGHRS, YFSETQ. This chain's CDR3 is CASSYLGNEQFF. The CDR3 nucleotides are TGCGCCAGCAGTTATCTAGGGAATGAGCAGTTCTTC.

The V gene is TRBV27, the J gene TRBJ2-5; D is possibly TRBD2 (5 bases). Trimming removed 3 bases at V and 1 base at J, with 9 bases between. Germline CDR1 reads MNHEY; CDR2 reads SMNVEV (reference sequence). The CDR3 has 14 residues. The CDR3 DNA sequence: TGTGCCAGCAGTTTCAGAGGGCTCCAAGAGACCCAGTACTTC. Encoded protein: CASSFRGLQETQYF.

A remark on this clone: This same CDR3 is encoded by further DNA sequences in the sample. This chain connects TRBV19 to TRBJ1-5; D call uncertain. In germline, CDR1 is LNHDA, CDR2 SQIVND (reference sequence). Trimming left V 3 bases short and J 5 bases short, with 5 bases between. CDR3 length: 12 amino acids. CDR3 amino acids: CASSILDQPQHF. The CDR3 nucleotides are TGTGCCAGTAGTATTCTTGATCAGCCCCAGCATTTT.

The chain employs TRBV5-1 and TRBJ1-2; 10 nucleotides agree with TRBD1. This CDR3 contains 15 residues. V shed 5 bases and J 0 bases; nucleotides not matched to a gene: 4. Germline values: CDR1 SGHRS, CDR2 YFSETQ. The CDR3 coding sequence is TGCGCCAGCAGGGAAGGGACAGGGGCTAACTATGGCTACACCTTC. It encodes CASREGTGANYGYTF.

This clone occurred many times. The V gene is TRBV30, the J gene TRBJ1-1, with D possibly matching TRBD1 (6 bases). Germline V gene sequence: CDR1 GTSNPN, CDR2 SVGIG (reference sequence). V lost 1 base and J lost 2, with 8 bases in between. The CDR3 is made up of 13 amino acids. The CDR3 reads CAWSGGQNTEAFF. The DNA for the CDR3 is TGTGCCTGGAGTGGGGGGCAAAACACTGAAGCTTTCTTT.

The sample holds a few counts of this clone. This chain connects TRBV10-1 to TRBJ1-2, with D perhaps TRBD1 (6 bases). The CDR3 runs 13 residues. V lost 5 bases, J lost 6 bases, and 13 bases lay in between. In germline, CDR1 is WNHNN, CDR2 SYGVQD (reference sequence). This chain's CDR3 is CASSHSRGNGYTF. The DNA for the CDR3 is TGCGCCAGCAGTCACTCGAGGGGGAATGGCTACACCTTC.

This clone occurred once. The chain uses TRBV6-1 and TRBJ1-2, with a tentative D call TRBD1 (6 bases). From germline, CDR1 is MNHNS and CDR2 SASEGT. The CDR3 runs 14 residues. Trimming stripped 4 bases from V and 5 bases from J, with 14 bases between. The CDR3 loop is CASSVAGAGYGYTF. As DNA, the CDR3 is TGTGCCAGCAGTGTAGCGGGGGCCGGGTATGGCTACACCTTC.

The CDR3 spells CASSLGQEGNTIYF. The CDR3 region has the DNA TGCGCCAGCAGCTTGGGACAGGAAGGAAACACCATATATTTT. The rearrangement links TRBV5-1 to TRBJ1-3; tentatively, D is TRBD1 (6 bases). Germline V lookup: CDR1 SGHRS, CDR2 YFSETQ. This CDR3 is 14 amino acids long. The V end was cut by 0 bases, the J end by 4 bases, with 8 bases between. Full variable domain (missing parts from reference TRBV5-1 and TRBJ1-3): KAGVTQTPRYLIKTRGQQVTLSCSPISGHRSVSWYQQTPGQGLQFLFEYFSETQRNKGNFPGRFSGRQFSNSRSEMNVSTLELGDSALYLCASSLGQEGNTIYFGEGSWLTVV.

Only a few counts were recorded for this clone. The chain combines TRBV5-8 with TRBJ2-1; D is unclear. Per the germline V gene, CDR1 is SGHTS and CDR2 is YDEGEE. The CDR3 totals 15 residues. V shed 0 bases and J shed 6 bases, with 13 bases lying between them. The CDR3 spells CASSLGQVLGNEQFF. The CDR3 DNA reads TGTGCCAGCAGCTTGGGACAAGTTCTAGGCAATGAGCAGTTCTTC.

The chain employs TRBV5-1 and TRBJ1-1; 9 bases agree with TRBD1. The CDR3 extends over 15 amino acids. Germline values: CDR1 SGHRS, CDR2 YFSETQ. V was pared by 3 bases and J by 4 bases, with 7 bases of the junction left unmatched. Written as DNA, the CDR3 is TGCGCCAGCAGCTCCACCCTGACAGGGGGCACTGAAGCTTTCTTT. It translates to CASSSTLTGGTEAFF.

The chain has TRBV28 and TRBJ2-2; no reliable D call. The V and J ends lost 7 bases and 2 bases respectively, with 11 bases between them. Germline V gene sequence: CDR1 MDHEN, CDR2 SYDVKM. CDR3 length equals 14 residues. The CDR3 reads CASKEPLNTGELFF. As DNA, the CDR3 is TGTGCCAGCAAAGAGCCACTTAACACCGGGGAGCTGTTTTTT.

CDR3 protein: CASSADYNEQFF. The CDR3 nucleotides read TGTGCCAGTAGTGCGGACTACAATGAGCAGTTCTTC. V usage is TRBV19 and J usage is TRBJ2-1; unclear D gene. V lost 5 bases, J lost 3 bases, and 5 bases lay in between. CDR1 is LNHDA and CDR2 is SQIVND in the germline V gene (reference sequence). The CDR3 spans 12 residues.

Note on this clone: One end of the junction does not line up with germline, which may come from a read error. The rearrangement joins TRBV19 to TRBJ2-2; D is perhaps TRBD2 (5 bases). The CDR3 length is 13 residues. CDR1 is LNHDA, CDR2 SQIVND, per germline (reference sequence). The CDR3, as DNA: TGTGCCAGTAGTTTTGTAGGTCACCGGGGAGCTGTTTTT. It encodes CASSFVGHRGAVF.

As concerns this clone: Within the sample, other DNA sequences also encode this same CDR3. The V call is TRBV5-6, the J call TRBJ1-2; 8 nucleotides match TRBD1. V was clipped by 4 bases and J by 8 bases; unmatched bases: 4. This CDR3 region has 12 residues. In germline, CDR1 is SGHDT, CDR2 YYEEEE. This chain's CDR3 is CASSSDRGGYTF. CDR3 DNA: TGTGCCAGCAGCAGCGACAGGGGCGGCTACACCTTC.

This clone was recorded only once. The gene calls are TRBV7-2 and TRBJ2-7; 12 bases are a match to TRBD2. The CDR3 has 14 residues. Trimming at V came to 5 bases and at J to 7 bases, leaving 6 bases not matched to a gene. Germline CDR1 and CDR2: SGHTA and FQGNSA. Here the CDR3 DNA reads TGTGCCAGCAGCATGACTAGCGGGAGTCGGGAGCAGTACTTC. It specifies CASSMTSGSREQYF.

About this clone itself: In the same sample, other DNA sequences code for this CDR3. This chain links TRBV5-6 with TRBJ1-2; 7 nucleotides line up with TRBD1. V lost 2 bases to trimming and J lost 3 bases; unmatched junction nucleotides: 4. The CDR3 is made up of 14 amino acids. Germline values: CDR1 SGHDT, CDR2 YYEEEE. This CDR3 is CASSFLGTDYGYTF. CDR3 in DNA: TGTGCCAGCAGCTTCTTGGGGACAGACTATGGCTACACCTTC.

This clone was recorded only once. The same CDR3 arises from other DNA sequences in this sample as well. This chain links TRBV7-2 with TRBJ2-7; 10 bases are shared with TRBD2. Germline V gene data show CDR1 as SGHTA and CDR2 as FQGNSA. There are 16 residues in the CDR3. The V gene end was trimmed by 1 base and the J gene end by 0 bases; junction bases not matched to a gene: 3. In DNA form, the CDR3 reads TGTGCCAGCAGCTTAGGGGCTAGCGGGAGCTCCTACGAGCAGTACTTC. Protein sequence: CASSLGASGSSYEQYF.